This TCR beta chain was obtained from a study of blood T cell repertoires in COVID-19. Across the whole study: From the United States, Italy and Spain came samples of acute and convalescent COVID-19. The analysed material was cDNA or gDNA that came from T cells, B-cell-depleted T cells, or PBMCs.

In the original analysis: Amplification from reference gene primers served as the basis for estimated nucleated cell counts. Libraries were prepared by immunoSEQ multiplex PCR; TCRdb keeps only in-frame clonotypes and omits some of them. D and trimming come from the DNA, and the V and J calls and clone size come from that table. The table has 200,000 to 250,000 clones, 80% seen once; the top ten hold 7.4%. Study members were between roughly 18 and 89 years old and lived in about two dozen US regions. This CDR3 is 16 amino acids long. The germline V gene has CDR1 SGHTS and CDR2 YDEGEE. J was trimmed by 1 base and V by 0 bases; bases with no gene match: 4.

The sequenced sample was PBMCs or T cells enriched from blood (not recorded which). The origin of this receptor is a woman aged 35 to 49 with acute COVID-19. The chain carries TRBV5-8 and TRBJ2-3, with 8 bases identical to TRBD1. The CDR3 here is CASSLDGGQGTDTQYF. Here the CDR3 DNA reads TGTGCCAGCAGCTTGGATGGGGGACAGGGCACAGATACGCAGTATTTT.